The 16 T cell receptor beta chains in this list originate from one sample, sequenced in a study of blood T cell repertoires in COVID-19. Assay used: immunoSEQ multiplex PCR; TCRdb lists only in-frame clones, some missing. The sample has some 250,000 clones; approximately 77% are singletons. Sequencing was done on a sample of peripheral blood. The receptors originated from a woman younger than 30 with acute or convalescent COVID-19.

V is TRBV24-1 and J is TRBJ2-5; perhaps TRBD1 as D (6 bases). The length of the CDR3 is 14 residues. V gave up 7 bases and J gave up 5 bases, with 16 bases separating them. Germline CDR1 is KGHDR and CDR2 is SFDVKD. The CDR3 DNA follows: TGTGCCACCAGAGAAACAGGGATGGGGGAGACCCAGTACTTC. This encodes CATRETGMGETQYF.

This chain connects TRBV2 to TRBJ1-5; D unresolved. The CDR3 covers 14 residues. Trimming removed 0 bases from V and 7 bases from J, with 10 bases in between. Germline assignment: CDR1 SNHLY and CDR2 FYNNEI. The CDR3 region is CASSEARGFQPQHF. Here the CDR3 DNA reads TGTGCCAGCAGTGAAGCCCGAGGGTTCCAGCCCCAGCATTTT.

V usage is TRBV30 and J usage is TRBJ1-2; a weak D match, TRBD1 (6 bases). Germline assignment: CDR1 GTSNPN and CDR2 SVGIG (reference sequence). The V and J ends lost 0 bases and 8 bases respectively, with 13 bases between them. CDR3 size: 13 residues. The CDR3 sequence: CAWSVRAGVGYTF. In DNA form, the CDR3 reads TGTGCCTGGAGTGTACGTGCAGGGGTAGGCTACACCTTC.

Turning to this clone: Other DNA sequences within the sample encode an identical CDR3. The V and J genes are TRBV18 and TRBJ1-1; D gene unclear. CDR1 is KGHSH and CDR2 is LQKENI in the germline V gene. V was shortened by 0 bases and J by 3 bases, with 5 bases between the two germline ends. CDR3 size: 13 residues. The CDR3 spells CASSPPGDTEAFF. In DNA, the CDR3 is TGTGCCAGCTCACCACCGGGAGACACTGAAGCTTTCTTT. Combining the CDR3 with reference TRBV18 and TRBJ1-1 gives the whole variable domain NAGVMQNPRHLVRRRGQEARLRCSPMKGHSHVYWYRQLPEEGLKFMVYLQKENIIDESGMPKERFSAEFPKEGPSILRIQQVVRGDSAAYFCASSPPGDTEAFFGQGTRLTVV.

The genes are TRBV6-5 and TRBJ1-5; D is possibly TRBD1 (6 bases). CDR1 and CDR2 (germline): MNHEY, SVGAGI. This CDR3 is 14 amino acids long. V gave up 7 bases and J gave up 6 bases, with 16 bases separating them. The chain's CDR3 is CASNKGGSGQPQHF. CDR3 in DNA: TGTGCCAGCAATAAAGGGGGATCGGGTCAGCCCCAGCATTTT.

The chain recombines TRBV6-5 with TRBJ2-6; a weak D match, TRBD2 (5 bases). Trimming stripped 0 bases from V and 3 bases from J, with 9 bases between. Looked up from germline, CDR1 is MNHEY and CDR2 is SVGAGI. The CDR3 contains 16 residues. The CDR3 nucleotides are TGTGCCAGCAGTTACTCAGCCGGGGATGGGGCCAACGTCCTGACTTTC. Translating it yields CASSYSAGDGANVLTF.

The genes are TRBV7-9 and TRBJ2-2; tentatively, D is TRBD2 (5 bases). Germline values: CDR1 SEHNR, CDR2 FQNEAQ (reference sequence). The CDR3 is 15 amino acids. Between the trimmed V and J ends, which lost 5 bases and 5 bases, there was a span of 15 bases. CDR3 nucleotides: TGTGCCAGCAGCCCCCCGGTACGGGGAACCGGGGAGCTGTTTTTT. Translating gives CASSPPVRGTGELFF.

Only a few counts were recorded for this clone. The chain combines TRBV18 with TRBJ2-1, with TRBD1 matching over 12 bases. The V and J ends lost 0 bases and 3 bases, in that order; junction bases with no gene match: 3. Germline V gene lookup returns CDR1 KGHSH and CDR2 LQKENI. The CDR3 runs 17 residues. The CDR3 sequence: CASSPPGTGGNYNEQFF. CDR3 in DNA: TGTGCCAGCTCACCACCTGGGACAGGGGGCAACTACAATGAGCAGTTCTTC.

The count of this clone is one. V and J are TRBV9 and TRBJ1-1; TRBD1 matches at 8 bases. This CDR3 is 14 amino acids long. CDR1 is SGDLS and CDR2 is YYNGEE in the germline V gene. J gave up 1 base and V 3 bases, and 2 bases lay outside the gene matches. As DNA, the CDR3 is TGTGCCAGCAGCGCGGGACAGGCGAACACTGAAGCTTTCTTT. As protein: CASSAGQANTEAFF.

The chain couples TRBV5-1 to TRBJ1-2; 10 nucleotides agree with TRBD1. Germline loops: CDR1 SGHRS, CDR2 YFSETQ. The length of the CDR3 is 17 residues. The V gene end was trimmed by 2 bases and the J gene end by 7 bases; junction bases not matched to a gene: 14. In nucleotides, the CDR3 is TGCGCCAGCAGCTTTGAACGCGTTCGACAGGGGGCCGGTGGCTACACCTTC. This gives the protein CASSFERVRQGAGGYTF.

V and J are TRBV7-9 and TRBJ1-1; perhaps TRBD1 as D (6 bases). The CDR3 is 14 amino acids. V lost 5 bases to trimming and J lost 1 base, with 11 bases between them. Germline CDR1 SEHNR, CDR2 FQNEAQ (reference sequence). The CDR3 sequence: CASSPDRTNTEAFF. CDR3 nucleotides: TGTGCCAGCAGCCCGGACAGAACGAACACTGAAGCTTTCTTT.

This chain links TRBV10-3 with TRBJ2-1; the match to TRBD2 covers 7 bases. With 7 bases clipped from V and 2 bases from J, the junction kept 5 bases outside the gene matches. The germline CDR1 and CDR2 sequences are ENHRY and SYGVKD. This CDR3 is 14 amino acids long. The CDR3 reads CAINPSGTYNEQFF. CDR3 DNA: TGTGCCATCAATCCTAGCGGAACCTACAATGAGCAGTTCTTC.

The table lists this clone with a few counts. V usage is TRBV10-2 and J usage is TRBJ2-2, with a tentative D call TRBD1 (5 bases). Germline V gives CDR1 WSHSY, CDR2 SAAADI. This CDR3 is 13 amino acids long. V gave up 7 bases and J gave up 6 bases, with 12 bases separating them. The CDR3 is CASTNHRSGELFF. The CDR3 nucleotides are TGCGCCAGCACTAATCACAGGTCCGGGGAGCTGTTTTTT.

The chain uses TRBV20-1 and TRBJ2-3; 10 bases match TRBD2. Germline V gene sequence: CDR1 DFQATT, CDR2 SNEGSKA (reference sequence). The ends lost 3 bases at V and 4 bases at J; junction bases unmatched: 10. There are 16 residues in the CDR3. The DNA for the CDR3 is TGCAGTGCTAGTGAAATAACTAGCGGGATATCAGATACGCAGTATTTT. Protein product: CSASEITSGISDTQYF.

V gene TRBV5-1 combines with J gene TRBJ1-1, with TRBD1 as a possible D gene (5 bases). There are 17 residues in the CDR3. Germline V gene lookup returns CDR1 SGHRS and CDR2 YFSETQ. The V and J ends lost 4 bases and 3 bases respectively, with 22 bases between them. CDR3 in amino acids: CASSPPRTGTGDTEAFF. The CDR3 DNA is TGCGCCAGCAGCCCACCAAGGACCGGGACGGGGGACACTGAAGCTTTCTTT. Combining the CDR3 with reference TRBV5-1 and TRBJ1-1 gives the whole variable domain KAGVTQTPRYLIKTRGQQVTLSCSPISGHRSVSWYQQTPGQGLQFLFEYFSETQRNKGNFPGRFSGRQFSNSRSEMNVSTLELGDSALYLCASSPPRTGTGDTEAFFGQGTRLTVV.

The chain carries TRBV4-3 and TRBJ2-7, with 9 bases identical to TRBD1. Germline assignment: CDR1 LGHNA and CDR2 YSLEER. The CDR3 has 14 residues. V was clipped by 4 bases and J by 2 bases; unmatched bases: 3. CDR3 DNA sequence: TGCGCCAGCAGCCTGGACAGGGGCCCCTACGAGCAGTACTTC. Its protein is CASSLDRGPYEQYF.